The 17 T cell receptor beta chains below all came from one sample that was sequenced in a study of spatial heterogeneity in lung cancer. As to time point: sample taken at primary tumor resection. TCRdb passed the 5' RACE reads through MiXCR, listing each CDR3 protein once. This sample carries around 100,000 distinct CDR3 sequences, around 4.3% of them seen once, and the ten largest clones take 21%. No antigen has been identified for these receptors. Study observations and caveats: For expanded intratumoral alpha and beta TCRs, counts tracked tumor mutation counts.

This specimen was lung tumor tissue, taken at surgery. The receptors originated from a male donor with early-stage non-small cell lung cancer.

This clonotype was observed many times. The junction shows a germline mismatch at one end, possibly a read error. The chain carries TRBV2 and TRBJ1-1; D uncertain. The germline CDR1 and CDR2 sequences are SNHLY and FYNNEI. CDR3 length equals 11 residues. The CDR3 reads CATSIVGEAFF. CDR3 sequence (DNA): TGTGCCACCAGTATTGTAGGTGAAGCTTTCTTT.

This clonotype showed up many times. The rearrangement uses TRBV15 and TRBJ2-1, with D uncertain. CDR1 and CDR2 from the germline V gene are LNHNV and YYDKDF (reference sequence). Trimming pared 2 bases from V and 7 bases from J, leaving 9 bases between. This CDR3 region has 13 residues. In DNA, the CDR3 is TGTGCCACCAGCAGATATGGTTGGAATGAGCAGTTCTTC. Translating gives CATSRYGWNEQFF. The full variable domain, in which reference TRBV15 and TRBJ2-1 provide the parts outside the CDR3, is DAMVIQNPRYQVTQFGKPVTLSCSQTLNHNVMYWYQQKSSQAPKLLFHYYDKDFNNEADTPDNFQSRRPNTSFCFLDIRSPGLGDTAMYLCATSRYGWNEQFFGPGTRLTVL.

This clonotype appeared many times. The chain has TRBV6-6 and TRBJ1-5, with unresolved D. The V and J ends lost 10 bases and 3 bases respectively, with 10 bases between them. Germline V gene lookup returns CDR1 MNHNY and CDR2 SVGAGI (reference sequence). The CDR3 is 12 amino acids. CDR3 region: CATQPPNQPQHF. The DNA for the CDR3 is TGTGCCACCCAGCCCCCCAATCAGCCCCAGCATTTT.

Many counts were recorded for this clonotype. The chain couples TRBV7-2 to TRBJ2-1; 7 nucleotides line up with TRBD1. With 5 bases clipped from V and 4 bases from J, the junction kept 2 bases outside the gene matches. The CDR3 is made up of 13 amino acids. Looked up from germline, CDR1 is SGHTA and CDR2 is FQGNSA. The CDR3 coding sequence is TGTGCCAGCAGCCCAGGGGGTTACAATGAGCAGTTCTTC. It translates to CASSPGGYNEQFF.

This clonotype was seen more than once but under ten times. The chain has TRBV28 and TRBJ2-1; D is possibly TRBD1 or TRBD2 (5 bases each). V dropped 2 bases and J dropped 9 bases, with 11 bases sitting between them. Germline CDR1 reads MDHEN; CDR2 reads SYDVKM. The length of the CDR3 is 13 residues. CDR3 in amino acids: CASSLGTDFEQFF. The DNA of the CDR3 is TGTGCCAGCAGTTTAGGGACGGACTTTGAGCAGTTCTTC.

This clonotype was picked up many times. In DNA, the CDR3 is TGCGCCAGCAGCTTGCCGGGGGTGGGTTCACCCCTCCACTTT. Translation gives CASSLPGVGSPLHF. V is TRBV5-1 and J is TRBJ1-6; D may be TRBD1 (5 bases). The CDR3 length is 14 residues. Trimming shortened V by 1 base and J by 9 bases, and 11 bases separated the two germline ends. Germline V gene data show CDR1 as SGHRS and CDR2 as YFSETQ. Supplemented by reference TRBV5-1 and TRBJ1-6, the full variable domain reads KAGVTQTPRYLIKTRGQQVTLSCSPISGHRSVSWYQQTPGQGLQFLFEYFSETQRNKGNFPGRFSGRQFSNSRSEMNVSTLELGDSALYLCASSLPGVGSPLHFGNGTRLTVT.

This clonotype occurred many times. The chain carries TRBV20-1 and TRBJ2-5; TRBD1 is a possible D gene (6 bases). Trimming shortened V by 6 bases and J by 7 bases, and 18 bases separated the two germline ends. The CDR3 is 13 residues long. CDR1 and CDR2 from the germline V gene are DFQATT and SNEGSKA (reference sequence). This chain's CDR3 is CSATDSPVGTQYF. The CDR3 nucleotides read TGCAGTGCAACGGACAGTCCAGTGGGGACCCAGTACTTC.

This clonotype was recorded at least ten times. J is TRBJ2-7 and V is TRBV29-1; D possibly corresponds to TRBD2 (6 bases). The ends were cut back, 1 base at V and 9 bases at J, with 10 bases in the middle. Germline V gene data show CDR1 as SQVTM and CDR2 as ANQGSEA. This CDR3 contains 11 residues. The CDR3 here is CSVEVRAGQYF. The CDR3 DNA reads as TGCAGCGTTGAAGTTCGAGCGGGGCAGTACTTC.

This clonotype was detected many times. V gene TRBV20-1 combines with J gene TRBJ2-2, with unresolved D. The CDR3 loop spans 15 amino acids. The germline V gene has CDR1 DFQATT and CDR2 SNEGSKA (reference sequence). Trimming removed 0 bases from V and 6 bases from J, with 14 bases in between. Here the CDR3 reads CSARDRKIGPGELFF. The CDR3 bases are TGCAGTGCTAGAGACAGAAAAATCGGGCCCGGGGAGCTGTTTTTT.

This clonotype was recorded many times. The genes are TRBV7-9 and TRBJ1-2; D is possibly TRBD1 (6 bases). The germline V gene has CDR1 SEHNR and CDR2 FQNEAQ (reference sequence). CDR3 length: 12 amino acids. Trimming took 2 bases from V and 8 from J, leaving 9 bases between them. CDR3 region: CASSLSGVGYTF. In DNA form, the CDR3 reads TGTGCCAGCAGCTTATCAGGGGTCGGCTACACCTTC.

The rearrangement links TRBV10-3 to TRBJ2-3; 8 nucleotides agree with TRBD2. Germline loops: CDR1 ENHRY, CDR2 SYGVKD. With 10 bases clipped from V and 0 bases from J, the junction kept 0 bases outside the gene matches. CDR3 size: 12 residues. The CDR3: CATSGSTDTQYF. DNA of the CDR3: TGTGCCACTAGCGGGAGCACAGATACGCAGTATTTT.

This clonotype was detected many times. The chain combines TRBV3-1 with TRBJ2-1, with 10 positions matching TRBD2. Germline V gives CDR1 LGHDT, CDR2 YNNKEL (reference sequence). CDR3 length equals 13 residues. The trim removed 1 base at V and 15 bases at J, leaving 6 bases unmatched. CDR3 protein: CASSQGSLAGVFF. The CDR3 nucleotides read TGTGCCAGCAGCCAAGGAAGCCTAGCGGGGGTGTTCTTC.

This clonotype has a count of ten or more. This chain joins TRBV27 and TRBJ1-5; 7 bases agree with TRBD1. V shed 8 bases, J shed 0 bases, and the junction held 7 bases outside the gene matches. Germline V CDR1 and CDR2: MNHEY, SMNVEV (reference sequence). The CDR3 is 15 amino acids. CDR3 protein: CASGTGEFSNQPQHF. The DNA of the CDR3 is TGTGCCAGCGGAACAGGGGAATTTAGCAATCAGCCCCAGCATTTT.

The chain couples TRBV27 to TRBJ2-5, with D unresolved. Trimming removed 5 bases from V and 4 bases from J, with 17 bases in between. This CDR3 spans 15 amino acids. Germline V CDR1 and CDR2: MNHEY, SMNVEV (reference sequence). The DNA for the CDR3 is TGTGCCAGCAGTCCGACCCTGGGCCGGGTAGAGACCCAGTACTTC. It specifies CASSPTLGRVETQYF.

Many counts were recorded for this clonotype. CDR3: CASSEGIIRGYEQYF. CDR3 DNA: TGCGCCAGCAGTGAGGGTATAATCAGGGGCTACGAGCAGTACTTC. The J gene is TRBJ2-7, the V gene TRBV10-2; D possibly corresponds to TRBD1 (6 bases). Trimming pared 2 bases from V and 3 bases from J, leaving 14 bases between. The CDR3 consists of 15 residues. The germline V gene has CDR1 WSHSY and CDR2 SAAADI.

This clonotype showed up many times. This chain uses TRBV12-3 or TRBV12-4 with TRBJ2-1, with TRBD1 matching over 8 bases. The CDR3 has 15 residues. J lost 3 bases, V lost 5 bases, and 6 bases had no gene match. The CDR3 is CASSGDRTRYNEQFF. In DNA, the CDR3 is TGTGCCAGCAGTGGGGACAGGACCCGCTACAATGAGCAGTTCTTC.

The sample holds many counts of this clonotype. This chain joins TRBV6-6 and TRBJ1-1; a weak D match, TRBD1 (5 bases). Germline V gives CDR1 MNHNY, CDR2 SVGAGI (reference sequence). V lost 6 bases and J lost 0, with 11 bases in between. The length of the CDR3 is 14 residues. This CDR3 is CASRYGAMNTEAFF. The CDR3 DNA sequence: TGTGCCAGCAGGTACGGGGCGATGAACACTGAAGCTTTCTTT.